This TCR beta chain emerged from a study of human T cells and chemical hapten exposure. General study findings and limits: DPC sensitization left the count of TCRs above 1 in 1000 unchanged.

Sample time point: pre-sensitization, week 0. This sample's treatment: therapeutic diphenylcyclopropenone sensitization with weekly scalp DPC. This CDR3 region has 14 residues. Germline V gene lookup returns CDR1 MNHEY and CDR2 SVGEGT. Trimming stripped 0 bases from V and 0 bases from J, with 5 bases between. For this clonotype: Its cognate antigen is unknown.

TCRdb re-analysed the RACE reads in MiXCR, keeping a single row per CDR3 protein. Among under 200,000 distinct CDR3 sequences, about 31% were seen once, and the ten largest hold roughly 3%. The chain combines TRBV6-2 or TRBV6-3 with TRBJ1-1; no reliable D call. The sequence came from a woman in her twenties or thirties with alopecia areata. Some clones in this sample may be carry-over from other donors' samples. The material was whole blood, obtained in connection with sensitization to the hapten diphenylcyclopropenone (DPC). CDR3 sequence reads: CASSYSALNTEAFF. The CDR3 nucleotides read TGTGCCAGCAGTTACTCCGCGCTGAACACTGAAGCTTTCTTT.